These T cell receptor beta chains were read from a single sample in a study of T cells in Graves' hyperthyroidism and ophthalmopathy. TCRdb itself ran the multiplex PCR reads through MiXCR, one entry per CDR3 protein. The sample contains about 250,000 distinct CDR3 sequences, around 22% of which appear only once. The sample taken for sequencing was blood. The receptors were sampled from a man between 25 and 39 years old with Graves' ophthalmopathy. The conserved cysteine and the conserved F or W are not part of the CDR3 here. Fields, in order: V gene, J gene, CDR3 protein.

v_call: TRBV6-1
j_call: TRBJ1-1
cdr3_aa: ASNTGVGSSEAF

v_call: TRBV6-6
j_call: TRBJ2-7
cdr3_aa: ASSYLASGREYEQY

v_call: TRBV12-3/TRBV12-4
j_call: TRBJ2-7
cdr3_aa: ASSLGLGFYEQY

v_call: TRBV19
j_call: TRBJ2-7
cdr3_aa: ASRAGTSYEQY

v_call: TRBV18
j_call: TRBJ2-7
cdr3_aa: ASSPPGTGYEQY

v_call: TRBV3-1
j_call: TRBJ2-1
cdr3_aa: ASSPREGGNFNEQF

v_call: TRBV11-2
j_call: TRBJ1-1
cdr3_aa: ASSLTANTEAF

v_call: TRBV29-1
j_call: TRBJ1-4
cdr3_aa: SVAGTGAEKLF

v_call: TRBV12-3/TRBV12-4
j_call: TRBJ1-2
cdr3_aa: ASTPDYSNYGYT

v_call: TRBV19
j_call: TRBJ2-1
cdr3_aa: ASRLSGRFNEQF

v_call: TRBV3-1
j_call: TRBJ2-7
cdr3_aa: ASSQGAGREQY

v_call: TRBV5-4
j_call: TRBJ2-3
cdr3_aa: ASNDGLVPDTQY

v_call: TRBV6-4
j_call: TRBJ2-1
cdr3_aa: ASSVTSGSINEQF

v_call: TRBV20-1
j_call: TRBJ1-5
cdr3_aa: SASVRGANQPQH

v_call: TRBV6-2/TRBV6-3
j_call: TRBJ2-1
cdr3_aa: ASNRQTSYNEQF

v_call: TRBV20-1
j_call: TRBJ2-3
cdr3_aa: SAIFGLGTDTQY

v_call: TRBV5-4
j_call: TRBJ2-7
cdr3_aa: ASRRGGGGVGEQY

v_call: TRBV5-1
j_call: TRBJ2-3
cdr3_aa: ASSKLVAATTDTQY

v_call: TRBV28
j_call: TRBJ1-2
cdr3_aa: ASSLLVPDSRDGYT

v_call: TRBV28
j_call: TRBJ2-5
cdr3_aa: ASSQRTGIQETQY

v_call: TRBV13
j_call: TRBJ2-7
cdr3_aa: ASSGGAGGLYEQY

v_call: TRBV13
j_call: TRBJ2-5
cdr3_aa: ASSSSLASGRKETQY

v_call: TRBV28
j_call: TRBJ1-1
cdr3_aa: ASSSVGRRELDSEAF

v_call: TRBV6-1
j_call: .
cdr3_aa: ASSDRGPRGQF